This T cell receptor beta chain appears in the sequencing data of a study of blood T cells in healthy people across ages. Across the whole study: Roughly one uniquely barcoded beta molecule per two T cells was captured.

This clonotype has just a few counts. V lost 6 bases to trimming and J lost 5 bases, with 19 bases between them. CDR1 MNHEY and CDR2 SVGAGI come from the germline V gene. The CDR3 loop spans 15 amino acids. Alongside a J-beta primer mix, a sample-barcoded 5' primer served in a second PCR lasting about 7 to 11 cycles. From the 5' RACE reads, TCRdb called clonotypes with MiXCR, one entry per CDR3 protein. The table has roughly 2 million distinct CDR3 sequences, about 50% seen once; the top ten hold approximately 2.1%. The chain carries TRBV6-5 and TRBJ2-5; D remains unclear. The origin of this receptor is a woman aged 40 to 50 in good health. The sequenced sample was blood. This CDR3 reads CASSKAQLNGETQYF. The CDR3 region has the DNA TGTGCCAGCAGCAAGGCACAGCTGAACGGGGAGACCCAGTACTTC.